Following are 25 T cell receptor beta chains from one sample sequenced in a study of beta chain features in type 1 diabetes. Since all of the isolated RNA was reverse transcribed, expressed TCRB transcripts were what got sequenced. Measured with immunoSEQ multiplex PCR; TCRdb has only the in-frame clones, and not every one. The sample gives tens of thousands of clones, roughly 31% of which show up once; around 0.5% is in the top ten. Material for sequencing was stem cell memory CD4+ T cells from blood. The source of these receptors is a woman aged 18-30 years in good health.

The chain links TRBV2 to TRBJ2-5; 12 nucleotides agree with TRBD2. Per germline, CDR1 SNHLY and CDR2 FYNNEI. The CDR3 has 14 residues. Germline trimming cut 6 bases from V and 5 bases from J; bases unmatched to any gene: 4. This CDR3 reads CASRTGTSGETQYF. DNA for the CDR3: TGTGCCAGCAGGACGGGGACTAGCGGGGAGACCCAGTACTTC.

The CDR3 DNA follows: TGTGCCAGCAGCACACGACTAGCGGGGACAGATACGCAGTATTTT. Its translation: CASSTRLAGTDTQYF. The chain links TRBV7-8 to TRBJ2-3; TRBD2 agrees at 11 bases. Germline V CDR1 and CDR2: SGHVS, FQNEAQ. There are 15 residues in the CDR3. The J segment lost 3 bases and the V segment lost 5 bases, leaving 4 bases of the junction unmatched. The full variable domain, rest sourced from reference TRBV7-8 and TRBJ2-3, is GAGVSQSPRYKVAKRGQDVALRCDPISGHVSLFWYQQALGQGPEFLTYFQNEAQLDKSGLPSDRFFAERPEGSVSTLKIQRTQQEDSAVYLCASSTRLAGTDTQYFGPGTRLTVL.

The rearrangement links TRBV5-1 to TRBJ1-3; D uncertain. V dropped 1 base and J dropped 2 bases, with 10 bases sitting between them. The germline V gene has CDR1 SGHRS and CDR2 YFSETQ. The CDR3 covers 15 residues. The CDR3 DNA reads as TGCGCCAGCAGCTTGTCGCCTTCGGCTGGAAACACCATATATTTT. Translation gives CASSLSPSAGNTIYF.

The CDR3 DNA follows: TGTGCCAGCAGTCTCCAGTTCACAGATACGCAGTATTTT. It translates to CASSLQFTDTQYF. This chain uses TRBV6-1 with TRBJ2-3; D remains ambiguous. Trimming shortened V by 5 bases and J by 2 bases, and 8 bases separated the two germline ends. CDR3 length: 13 residues. Germline CDR1 and CDR2: MNHNS and SASEGT.

The chain links TRBV19 to TRBJ1-1; a possible D gene is TRBD1 (6 bases). This CDR3 has 12 residues. V was pared by 5 bases and J by 11 bases, with 15 bases between. Germline CDR1 LNHDA, CDR2 SQIVND (reference sequence). The CDR3 here is CASSLKQGGAFF. CDR3 DNA: TGTGCCAGTAGTCTAAAACAGGGAGGGGCTTTCTTT.

This chain links TRBV2 with TRBJ2-1, with 9 bases aligning to TRBD2. Trimming took 3 bases from V and 7 from J; bases not matched to a gene: 7. Germline V gives CDR1 SNHLY, CDR2 FYNNEI. The CDR3 is 15 amino acids. The DNA of the CDR3 is TGTGCCAGCAGTGATACGACTAGCGGAAAGAATGAGCAGTTCTTC. It is translated as CASSDTTSGKNEQFF.

The chain uses TRBV15 and TRBJ2-2; D is possibly TRBD2 (5 bases). Trimming stripped 1 base from V and 6 bases from J, with 12 bases between. The CDR3 is made up of 15 amino acids. Per germline, CDR1 LNHNV and CDR2 YYDKDF (reference sequence). The CDR3 protein is CATSRGESLAGELFF. DNA for the CDR3: TGTGCCACCAGCAGAGGGGAGAGCCTAGCCGGGGAGCTGTTTTTT.

This clone was picked up a small number of times. This chain connects TRBV4-2 to TRBJ2-1, with TRBD2 identical over 11 bases. Germline lookup yields CDR1 LGHNA and CDR2 YNFKEQ. This CDR3 has 15 amino acids. V gave up 1 base and J gave up 8 bases; unmatched junction bases: 4. CDR3 sequence: CASSQVTSGVDEQFF. The DNA for the CDR3 is TGTGCCAGCAGCCAAGTGACTAGCGGGGTCGATGAGCAGTTCTTC.

A word on this clone: Relative to the germline gene, one junction end is altered; a read error may explain this. The chain employs TRBV7-7 and TRBJ2-5, with 7 nucleotides matching TRBD2. Per germline, CDR1 SSHAT and CDR2 FNYEAQ (reference sequence). The CDR3 runs 12 residues. CDR3 amino acids: CASSLTGGSQYF. The DNA of the CDR3 is TGTGCTAGCAGCTTAACGGGAGGCTCCCAGTACTTC.

The rearrangement links TRBV5-1 to TRBJ1-1; D possibly corresponds to TRBD1 (6 bases). The CDR3 covers 15 residues. CDR1 is SGHRS, CDR2 YFSETQ, per germline. V shed 6 bases and J shed 0 bases, with 15 bases lying between them. The CDR3 bases are TGCGCCAGCAAGTGGGAGGGACAACTGAACACTGAAGCTTTCTTT. This gives the protein CASKWEGQLNTEAFF.

V gene TRBV19 combines with J gene TRBJ2-2; 11 bases match TRBD2. J gave up 3 bases and V 5 bases, and 5 bases lay outside the gene matches. The CDR3 covers 16 residues. Germline assignment: CDR1 LNHDA and CDR2 SQIVND (reference sequence). The CDR3 DNA reads as TGTGCCAGTAGTTTACAACTAGCGGGGGACACCGGGGAGCTGTTTTTT. It is translated as CASSLQLAGDTGELFF.

The chain links TRBV7-9 to TRBJ2-2; tentatively, D is TRBD1 (6 bases). Germline V CDR1 and CDR2: SEHNR, FQNEAQ (reference sequence). This CDR3 has 14 amino acids. V lost 5 bases and J lost 1, with 8 bases in between. For the CDR3, the DNA is TGTGCCAGCAGCCCGGACAGGAACACCGGGGAGCTGTTTTTT. This gives the protein CASSPDRNTGELFF.

This clone appeared a few times. The V and J genes are TRBV11-1 and TRBJ2-2; D unresolved. This CDR3 contains 14 residues. The germline gives CDR1 SGHAT, CDR2 FQDESV (reference sequence). V lost 0 bases to trimming and J lost 0 bases, with 2 bases between them. CDR3 DNA sequence: TGTGCCAGCAGCTTAGCCTCGAACACCGGGGAGCTGTTTTTT. Its translation is CASSLASNTGELFF.

This clone was detected only a few times. The chain is built from TRBV5-1 and TRBJ2-7, with TRBD1 matching 9 bases. This CDR3 is built from 14 residues. Germline CDR1 SGHRS, CDR2 YFSETQ. Germline trimming cut 3 bases from V and 0 bases from J; bases unmatched to any gene: 1. Here the CDR3 reads CASSWDRASYEQYF. The CDR3 DNA reads as TGCGCCAGCAGCTGGGACAGGGCCTCCTACGAGCAGTACTTC.

This clone was observed a handful of times. The CDR3 DNA reads TGCAGCGCCCGGAGGTCTGGGGATGTAGAGACCCAGTACTTC. Amino acid sequence: CSARRSGDVETQYF. V gene TRBV29-1 combines with J gene TRBJ2-5; possibly TRBD2 for D (5 bases). V lost 7 bases and J lost 4, with 19 bases in between. CDR1 and CDR2 from the germline V gene are SQVTM and ANQGSEA. This CDR3 has 14 amino acids.

The chain is built from TRBV7-9 and TRBJ1-1; TRBD1 matches 9 bases. Germline lookup yields CDR1 SEHNR and CDR2 FQNEAQ (reference sequence). V lost 5 bases, J lost 2 bases, and 6 bases stayed unmatched. This CDR3 spans 15 amino acids. The CDR3 spells CASSPRDRENTEAFF. The CDR3 DNA reads as TGTGCCAGCAGCCCCAGGGACAGGGAAAACACTGAAGCTTTCTTT.

This clone was detected a few times. The V call is TRBV11-2, the J call TRBJ2-7; possibly TRBD1 for D (5 bases). CDR1 and CDR2 from the germline V gene are SGHAT and FQNNGV. CDR3 size: 17 residues. V lost 2 bases, J lost 5 bases, and 22 bases lay in between. CDR3 sequence: CASSLYPLRGSRHEQYF. For the CDR3, the DNA is TGTGCCAGCAGCTTATACCCCCTTAGGGGTTCGAGGCACGAGCAGTACTTC.

This clone came up a few times. The chain links TRBV4-1 to TRBJ2-5; tentative D call: TRBD1 (7 bases). V lost 4 bases and J lost 3, with 18 bases in between. This CDR3 is 16 amino acids long. Germline CDR1 MGHRA, CDR2 YSYEKL. In nucleotides, the CDR3 is TGCGCCAGCAGCCCACATAGGGGGGACAGAAAAGAGACCCAGTACTTC. It codes for CASSPHRGDRKETQYF.

J is TRBJ2-1 and V is TRBV6-1; TRBD2 aligns across 8 bases. The CDR3 is 13 amino acids. Germline V gene sequence: CDR1 MNHNS, CDR2 SASEGT. After removal of 6 bases from V and 8 bases from J, the junction contained 6 bases not matched to a gene. The CDR3 is CASRPLAADEQFF. The CDR3 DNA is TGTGCCAGCAGGCCACTAGCGGCAGATGAGCAGTTCTTC.

This sequence joins TRBV2 and TRBJ1-1; D perhaps matches TRBD1 (5 bases). The V gene's germline CDR1 is SNHLY and CDR2 FYNNEI. V was cut by 6 bases and J by 4 bases, with 12 bases left in between. The CDR3 has 13 amino acids. In DNA, the CDR3 is TGTGCCAGCAGCCAGAGTAGGGGCACTGAAGCTTTCTTT. Amino acids: CASSQSRGTEAFF.

A few counts support this clone. The gene calls are TRBV5-4 and TRBJ2-5, with a tentative D call TRBD1 (6 bases). V was clipped by 5 bases and J by 2 bases, with 13 bases between them. CDR3 length: 14 amino acids. Germline loops: CDR1 SGHNT, CDR2 YYREEE (reference sequence). The CDR3 loop reads CASRSGGQQETQYF. The DNA of the CDR3 is TGTGCCAGCAGATCGGGCGGACAGCAAGAGACCCAGTACTTC.

The gene calls are TRBV27 and TRBJ1-4, with 9 bases fitting TRBD1. This CDR3 is 14 amino acids long. V was clipped by 5 bases and J by 8 bases; unmatched bases: 6. The germline V gene encodes CDR1 MNHEY and CDR2 SMNVEV (reference sequence). The CDR3 coding sequence is TGTGCCAGCAGTCCCTACAGGGGGCAGGAAAAACTGTTTTTT. This translates into CASSPYRGQEKLFF.

This clone was seen a few times. This chain uses TRBV5-1 with TRBJ2-3, with TRBD2 identical over 9 bases. Germline V CDR1 and CDR2: SGHRS, YFSETQ. The CDR3 has 16 amino acids. Trimming cost V 4 bases and J 2 bases; bases outside gene matches: 8. The CDR3 protein is CASSRIAGDVTDTQYF. The CDR3 DNA sequence: TGCGCCAGCAGCCGGATAGCGGGGGACGTCACAGATACGCAGTATTTT.

This clone has a handful of counts. The chain carries TRBV20-1 and TRBJ2-1; D unclear. Trimming took 5 bases from V and 7 from J, leaving 6 bases between them. The CDR3 runs to 10 residues. CDR1 DFQATT and CDR2 SNEGSKA come from the germline V gene (reference sequence). The CDR3 loop is CSAATNEQFF. The DNA for the CDR3 is TGCAGTGCTGCGACTAATGAGCAGTTCTTC.

This sequence joins TRBV11-2 and TRBJ2-7; D uncertain. Germline V gene sequence: CDR1 SGHAT, CDR2 FQNNGV. V was clipped by 2 bases and J by 4 bases, with 3 bases between them. This CDR3 is built from 11 residues. The CDR3, as DNA: TGTGCCAGCAGCTTACAGTACGAGCAGTACTTC. This encodes CASSLQYEQYF. The full variable domain, with the rest looked up from reference TRBV11-2 and TRBJ2-7, is EAGVAQSPRYKIIEKRQSVAFWCNPISGHATLYWYQQILGQGPKLLIQFQNNGVVDDSQLPKDRFSAERLKGVDSTLKIQPAKLEDSAVYLCASSLQYEQYFGPGTRLTVT.